Presented here are 25 T cell receptor beta chains from one specimen sequenced in a study of cytomegalovirus exposure and HLA in healthy donors. 13 Jbeta primers and 60 Vbeta primers were used for the PCR. Using immunoSEQ multiplex PCR, the repertoire was profiled, and TCRdb retains in-frame clones only, with some absent. The specimen's table records about 200,000 clones. Sequencing was carried out using PBMCs. Receptor source: a girl aged 2 to 10 in good health and CMV-seropositive.

For the CDR3, the DNA is TGTGCCAGCAGCTTAGGGGTAGCGGGAGGACCTGGGGCCAACGTCCTGACTTTC. It codes for CASSLGVAGGPGANVLTF. This chain joins TRBV7-2 and TRBJ2-6; 10 bases map to TRBD2. Per the germline V gene, CDR1 is SGHTA and CDR2 is FQGNSA. The CDR3 contains 18 residues. V lost 1 base to trimming and J lost 2 bases; unmatched junction nucleotides: 5.

The chain uses TRBV28 and TRBJ2-5, with D possibly matching TRBD1 (6 bases). Germline V gene lookup returns CDR1 MDHEN and CDR2 SYDVKM. Trimming shortened V by 5 bases and J by 6 bases, and 16 bases separated the two germline ends. The CDR3 spans 14 residues. The CDR3 loop reads CASSQGTLLQTQYF. As DNA, the CDR3 is TGTGCCAGCAGTCAGGGGACACTTCTTCAGACCCAGTACTTC.

The chain has TRBV7-8 and TRBJ2-7, with 9 bases aligning to TRBD1. CDR1 and CDR2 (germline): SGHVS, FQNEAQ. Trimming cost V 1 base and J 3 bases; bases outside gene matches: 10. The CDR3 covers 17 residues. CDR3 bases: TGTGCCAGCAGCTTAGGGGGAACCGGGACAGGGCTCTACGAGCAGTACTTC. This gives the protein CASSLGGTGTGLYEQYF.

V and J are TRBV6-5 and TRBJ1-4; TRBD1 agrees at 8 bases. Germline values: CDR1 MNHEY, CDR2 SVGAGI. With 6 bases clipped from V and 5 bases from J, the junction kept 5 bases outside the gene matches. The CDR3 contains 14 residues. DNA for the CDR3: TGTGCCAGCAGCTGGGACAGGCGAAATGAAAAACTGTTTTTT. Translation gives CASSWDRRNEKLFF.

V and J are TRBV4-2 and TRBJ2-5; D is unclear. The ends were cut back, 0 bases at V and 2 bases at J, with 4 bases in the middle. CDR1 and CDR2 (germline): LGHNA, YNFKEQ. There are 13 residues in the CDR3. Here the CDR3 DNA reads TGTGCCAGCAGCCAAGATCGGCAAGAGACCCAGTACTTC. Translation: CASSQDRQETQYF.

This chain connects TRBV7-2 to TRBJ2-5, with D perhaps TRBD2 (6 bases). Germline CDR1 is SGHTA and CDR2 is FQGNSA. The CDR3 length is 14 residues. Trimming pared 8 bases from V and 11 bases from J, leaving 24 bases between. Here the CDR3 reads CASGRSGVIGEQYF. Here the CDR3 DNA reads TGTGCCAGCGGGAGATCGGGGGTGATAGGGGAGCAGTACTTC.

The CDR3 DNA follows: TGCGCCAGCAGCTTGGCCGGGTACACTAGCGGGAGACCGGATGAGACCCAGTACTTC. The encoded protein is CASSLAGYTSGRPDETQYF. The chain joins TRBV5-1 to TRBJ2-5, with TRBD2 identical over 11 bases. In germline, CDR1 is SGHRS, CDR2 YFSETQ. This CDR3 has 19 amino acids. J gave up 5 bases and V 0 bases, and 15 bases lay outside the gene matches.

In DNA form, the CDR3 reads TGTGCCAGCAGCTTAAATGCTCTAGCGGGAGTAGGCACAGATACGCAGTATTTT. Its translation: CASSLNALAGVGTDTQYF. This chain joins TRBV7-2 and TRBJ2-3; TRBD2 matches 10 bases. With 2 bases clipped from V and 1 base from J, the junction kept 9 bases outside the gene matches. Germline-derived CDR1 and CDR2 are SGHTA and FQGNSA. This CDR3 region has 18 residues.

This sequence joins TRBV5-1 and TRBJ2-3; weak D call: TRBD1 (6 bases). Trimming shortened V by 4 bases and J by 5 bases, and 17 bases separated the two germline ends. Per germline, CDR1 SGHRS and CDR2 YFSETQ. The length of the CDR3 is 15 residues. The CDR3 DNA reads as TGCGCCAGCAGCCCGGACGGCAGGGGTAAAGATACGCAGTATTTT. Encoded protein: CASSPDGRGKDTQYF.

The chain joins TRBV7-9 to TRBJ2-5, with 11 nucleotides matching TRBD1. The DNA end lines up better with TRBJ2-7; the J call may be wrong. The CDR3 covers 16 residues. The V gene's germline CDR1 is SEHNR and CDR2 FQNEAQ (reference sequence). CDR3 nucleotide sequence: TGTGCCAGCAGCGGAGGGACAGGGGGGGTTTCCTACGAGCAGTACTTC. As protein: CASSGGTGGVSYEQYF.

The V and J genes are TRBV11-2 and TRBJ2-7, with D possibly TRBD2 on 6 matching bases. The V end was cut by 4 bases, the J end by 4 bases, with 11 bases between. Germline V gene data show CDR1 as SGHAT and CDR2 as FQNNGV. The CDR3 spans 13 residues. The CDR3 DNA reads TGTGCCAGCAGCTCGGGACTCTTTTACGAGCAGTACTTC. It encodes CASSSGLFYEQYF.

The genes are TRBV28 and TRBJ2-7; D uncertain. Between the trimmed V and J ends, which lost 5 bases and 3 bases, there was a span of 17 bases. This CDR3 comprises 15 residues. From germline, CDR1 is MDHEN and CDR2 SYDVKM. The CDR3 protein is CASSNGPARGYEQYF. DNA of the CDR3: TGTGCCAGCAGTAATGGCCCTGCTAGAGGCTACGAGCAGTACTTC.

The chain employs TRBV10-3 and TRBJ1-2, with 7 bases fitting TRBD1. Unmatched junction bases numbered 4, after V lost 5 bases and J lost 4 bases. The CDR3 covers 13 residues. Germline values: CDR1 ENHRY, CDR2 SYGVKD. The CDR3 sequence: CAISNDRAYGYTF. Here the CDR3 DNA reads TGTGCCATCAGTAACGACAGGGCCTATGGCTACACCTTC.

The chain recombines TRBV10-3 with TRBJ1-1; 8 nucleotides agree with TRBD1. The germline V gene has CDR1 ENHRY and CDR2 SYGVKD. J was trimmed by 2 bases and V by 3 bases; bases with no gene match: 8. CDR3 length equals 16 residues. CDR3: CAISDIFGTGNTEAFF. The CDR3 DNA reads TGTGCCATCAGTGATATCTTCGGGACAGGAAACACTGAAGCTTTCTTT.

V is TRBV27 and J is TRBJ2-6; the match to TRBD2 covers 16 bases. Germline-derived CDR1 and CDR2 are MNHEY and SMNVEV (reference sequence). The V segment lost 6 bases and the J segment 1 base; nucleotides outside the gene matches: 12. The CDR3 has 21 residues. The CDR3 DNA reads TGTGCCAGCAGCCTAACCGGGACTAGCGGGAGGGCCTGGTCTGGGGCCAACGTCCTGACTTTC. It yields the protein CASSLTGTSGRAWSGANVLTF.

The CDR3 sequence: CASSLREGTSGRNEQFF. The CDR3 nucleotides read TGTGCCAGCAGCTTACGCGAAGGGACTAGCGGGCGTAATGAGCAGTTCTTC. The chain uses TRBV11-2 and TRBJ2-1; 12 bases match TRBD2. Germline values: CDR1 SGHAT, CDR2 FQNNGV. This CDR3 has 17 residues. Trimming cost V 2 bases and J 7 bases; bases outside gene matches: 9.

The V gene is TRBV15, the J gene TRBJ2-1, with D perhaps TRBD2 (6 bases). Germline V CDR1 and CDR2: LNHNV, YYDKDF (reference sequence). The V gene lost 0 bases and the J gene lost 5 bases, with 11 bases spanning the gap. The CDR3 totals 15 residues. CDR3 region: CATSRDWGRHNEQFF. The DNA of the CDR3 is TGTGCCACCAGCAGAGATTGGGGGAGGCACAATGAGCAGTTCTTC.

The rearrangement links TRBV5-1 to TRBJ1-1; D gene unclear. Germline CDR1 and CDR2: SGHRS and YFSETQ. V lost 4 bases and J lost 0, with 10 bases in between. The CDR3 has 14 amino acids. The CDR3 loop reads CASSADNMNTEAFF. The CDR3 DNA is TGCGCCAGCAGCGCAGACAACATGAACACTGAAGCTTTCTTT.

V is TRBV5-1 and J is TRBJ2-7; 12 bases align to TRBD2. Germline V CDR1 and CDR2: SGHRS, YFSETQ. V dropped 3 bases and J dropped 7; count of bases not matched to a gene: 8. The CDR3 loop spans 15 amino acids. CDR3 residues: CASSWLGLAGVEQYF. The CDR3 DNA is TGCGCCAGCAGCTGGTTGGGACTAGCGGGCGTAGAGCAGTACTTC.

This rearrangement joins TRBV28 to TRBJ1-1, with 8 bases that match TRBD1. This CDR3 spans 13 amino acids. V lost 5 bases and J lost 3; bases outside the gene matches: 2. Germline V gene lookup returns CDR1 MDHEN and CDR2 SYDVKM. DNA for the CDR3: TGTGCCAGCAGTCAGGGGGCGGACACTGAAGCTTTCTTT. Its protein product is CASSQGADTEAFF.

The V and J genes are TRBV4-2 and TRBJ2-7; D is unresolved. The germline CDR1 and CDR2 sequences are LGHNA and YNFKEQ. Trimming cost V 0 bases and J 1 base, with 4 bases left between them. The CDR3 is 13 residues long. The CDR3 DNA is TGTGCCAGCAGCCAAGACGGGTCCTACGAGCAGTACTTC. Residues: CASSQDGSYEQYF.

This chain joins TRBV2 and TRBJ2-2; the D gene is possibly TRBD1 (5 bases). With 5 bases removed from V and 5 bases from J, the gap between germline ends came to 12 bases. Germline values: CDR1 SNHLY, CDR2 FYNNEI. The CDR3 is made up of 14 amino acids. Written as DNA, the CDR3 is TGTGCCAGCAGTACCTCAGGGTGGACCGGGGAGCTGTTTTTT. Protein product: CASSTSGWTGELFF. The full variable domain, completed using reference TRBV2 and TRBJ2-2, is EPEVTQTPSHQVTQMGQEVILRCVPISNHLYFYWYRQILGQKVEFLVSFYNNEISEKSEIFDDQFSVERPDGSNFTLKIRSTKLEDSAMYFCASSTSGWTGELFFGEGSRLTVL.

This chain uses TRBV19 with TRBJ2-7; D may be TRBD1 (5 bases). Between the trimmed V and J ends, which lost 4 bases and 4 bases, there was a span of 11 bases. The germline CDR1 and CDR2 sequences are LNHDA and SQIVND (reference sequence). The CDR3 runs to 13 residues. In DNA, the CDR3 is TGTGCCAGTAGTACCCTTCAGGGTTACGAGCAGTACTTC. Encoded protein: CASSTLQGYEQYF.

CDR3 sequence (DNA): TGTGCCAGCAGTTTAATACAGGGTTTGACCTACGAGCAGTACTTC. Translation gives CASSLIQGLTYEQYF. The chain combines TRBV28 with TRBJ2-7, with D perhaps TRBD1 (6 bases). Germline CDR1 reads MDHEN; CDR2 reads SYDVKM. This CDR3 spans 15 amino acids. Trimming stripped 2 bases from V and 2 bases from J, with 13 bases between.

V and J are TRBV6-1 and TRBJ2-7; perhaps TRBD2 as D (5 bases). This CDR3 is built from 12 residues. V dropped 8 bases and J dropped 4 bases, with 12 bases sitting between them. The V gene's germline CDR1 is MNHNS and CDR2 SASEGT. DNA for the CDR3: TGTGCCAGCGGAGCCGGGAAGTACGAGCAGTACTTC. This translates into CASGAGKYEQYF.